This entry is about one TCR beta chain. The data belong to a study of blood T cell repertoires in COVID-19. Study information: The cDNA or gDNA used as material had been derived from T cells, B-cell-depleted T cells, or PBMCs.

As handled by the study authors: Estimates of nucleated cell counts were drawn from the amplification of reference gene primers. Sequencing was performed with immunoSEQ multiplex PCR; in TCRdb, only in-frame clones are kept and a portion is missing. V and J calls and clone size are as listed in that table; D and trimming were resolved from the DNA. The sample lists approximately 77,000 clones, less than 85% seen once, with 4% to 5.5% in the top ten. CDR1 MNHEY and CDR2 SVGAGI come from the germline V gene. The trim removed 4 bases at V and 0 bases at J, leaving 3 bases unmatched. The CDR3 sequence is 16 residues long.

Sequenced input: peripheral blood. V usage is TRBV6-5 and J usage is TRBJ2-7; 13 bases map to TRBD2. This TCR derives from a woman between 70 and 85 years old with acute or convalescent COVID-19. The CDR3, as DNA: TGTGCCAGCAGTTCGGGACTAGCGGGGACCTCCTACGAGCAGTACTTC. This gives the protein CASSSGLAGTSYEQYF.